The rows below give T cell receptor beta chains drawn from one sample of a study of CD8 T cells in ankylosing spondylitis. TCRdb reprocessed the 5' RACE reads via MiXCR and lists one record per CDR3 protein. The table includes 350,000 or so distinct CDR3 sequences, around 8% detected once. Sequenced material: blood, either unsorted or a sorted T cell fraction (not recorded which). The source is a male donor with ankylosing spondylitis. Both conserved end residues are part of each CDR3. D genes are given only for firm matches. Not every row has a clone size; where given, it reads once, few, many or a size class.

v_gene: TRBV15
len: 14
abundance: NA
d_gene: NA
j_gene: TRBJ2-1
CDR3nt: TGTGCCACCAGTACGGGACTTTTAGACAATGAGCAGTTCTTC
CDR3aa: CATSTGLLDNEQFF

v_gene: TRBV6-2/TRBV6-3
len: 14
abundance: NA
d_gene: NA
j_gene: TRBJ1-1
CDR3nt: TGTGCCAGCAGAACCGGGCCACGGGGGATCGCAGCTTTCTTT
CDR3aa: CASRTGPRGIAAFF

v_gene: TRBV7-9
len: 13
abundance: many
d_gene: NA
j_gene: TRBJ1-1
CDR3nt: TGTGCCAGCAGCTTGACAGTGAACACTGAAGCTTTCTTT
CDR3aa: CASSLTVNTEAFF

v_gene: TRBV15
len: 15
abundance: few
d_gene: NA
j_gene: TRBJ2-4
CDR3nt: TGTGCCACCAGCAGGACAAGGGGACTGGTGGACATTCAGTACTTC
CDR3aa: CATSRTRGLVDIQYF

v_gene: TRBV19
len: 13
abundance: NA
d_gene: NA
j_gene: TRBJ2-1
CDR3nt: TGTGCCAGTAGTATAGCCAGGGGCTATGAGCAGTTCTTC
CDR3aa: CASSIARGYEQFF

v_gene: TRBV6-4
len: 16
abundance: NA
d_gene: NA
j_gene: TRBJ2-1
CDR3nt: TGTGCCAGCAGTGAAGTTGCCAGCGGGTTCCACAATGAGCAGTTCTTC
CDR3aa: CASSEVASGFHNEQFF

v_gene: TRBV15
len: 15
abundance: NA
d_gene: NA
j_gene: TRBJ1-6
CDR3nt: TGTGCCACCAGCAGAGAAACAGGGACTAATTCACCCCTCCACTTT
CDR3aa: CATSRETGTNSPLHF

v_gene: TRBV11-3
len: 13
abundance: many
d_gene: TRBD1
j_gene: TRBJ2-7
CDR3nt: TGTGCCAGCAGCTCGGGACAGTCCTACGAGCAGTACTTC
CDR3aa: CASSSGQSYEQYF

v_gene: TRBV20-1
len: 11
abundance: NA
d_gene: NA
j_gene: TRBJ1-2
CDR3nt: TGCAGTGCTGGGCCCAGGGAAGGCGACACCTTC
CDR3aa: CSAGPREGDTF

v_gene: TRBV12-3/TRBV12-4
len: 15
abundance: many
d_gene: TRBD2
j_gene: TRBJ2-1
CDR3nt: TGTGCCAGCAGTTTTGGCGGGAGGTTGGACAATGAGCAGTTCTTC
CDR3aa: CASSFGGRLDNEQFF

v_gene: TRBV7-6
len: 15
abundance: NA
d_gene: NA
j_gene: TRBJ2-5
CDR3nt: TGTGCCAGCAGCTTAGATCGGGTCACAGGAGAGACCCAGTACTTC
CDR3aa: CASSLDRVTGETQYF

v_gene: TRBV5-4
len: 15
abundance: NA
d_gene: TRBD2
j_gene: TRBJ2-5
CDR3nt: TGTGCCAGCAGTCGTCTCGCGGGGGGTGAAGAGACCCAGTACTTC
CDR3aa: CASSRLAGGEETQYF

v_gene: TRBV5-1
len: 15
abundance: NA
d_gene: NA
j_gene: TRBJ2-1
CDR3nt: TGCGCCAGCAGCCCGGGGCGGGACAGCCACAATGAGCAGTTCTTC
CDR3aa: CASSPGRDSHNEQFF

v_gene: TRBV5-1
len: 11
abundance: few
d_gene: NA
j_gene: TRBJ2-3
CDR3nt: TGCGCCAGCACTTCCCGAGATACGCAGTATTTT
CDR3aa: CASTSRDTQYF

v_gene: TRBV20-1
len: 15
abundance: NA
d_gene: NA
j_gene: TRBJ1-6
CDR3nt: TGCAGTGCTAGATCAGCGGGACTGAAGATTTCACCCCTCCACTTT
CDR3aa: CSARSAGLKISPLHF

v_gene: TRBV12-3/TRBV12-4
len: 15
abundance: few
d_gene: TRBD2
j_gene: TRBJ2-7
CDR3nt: TGTGCCAGCAGTTTACCCGGGAGGGCCGCCTACGAGCAGTACTTC
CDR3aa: CASSLPGRAAYEQYF

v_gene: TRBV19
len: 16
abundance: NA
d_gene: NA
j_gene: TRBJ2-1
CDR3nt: TGTGCCAGTAGTACTCCAGGGGGGATCACCTACAATGAGCAGTTCTTC
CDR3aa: CASSTPGGITYNEQFF

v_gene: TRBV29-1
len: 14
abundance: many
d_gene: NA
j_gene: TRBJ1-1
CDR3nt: TGCAGCGTTGAGGACAGCGCTTCGAACACTGAAGCTTTCTTT
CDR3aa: CSVEDSASNTEAFF

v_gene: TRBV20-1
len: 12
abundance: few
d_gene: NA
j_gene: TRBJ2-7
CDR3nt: TGCAGTGCTAACGGGGGAAGCTACGAGCAGTACTTC
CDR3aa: CSANGGSYEQYF

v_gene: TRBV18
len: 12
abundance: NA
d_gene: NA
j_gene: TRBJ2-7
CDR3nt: TGTGCCAGCTCAGACGACTTCCTCGAGCAGTACTTC
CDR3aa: CASSDDFLEQYF

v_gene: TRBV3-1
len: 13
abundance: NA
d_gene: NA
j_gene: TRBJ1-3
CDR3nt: TGTGCCAGCAGCCAAGCTTCCGGAAACACCATATATTTT
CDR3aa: CASSQASGNTIYF

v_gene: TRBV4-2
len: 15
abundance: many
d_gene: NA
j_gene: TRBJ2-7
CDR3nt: TGTGCCAGCAGCCAAGGGTCGGGGGCGGTCTACGAGCAGTACTTC
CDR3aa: CASSQGSGAVYEQYF

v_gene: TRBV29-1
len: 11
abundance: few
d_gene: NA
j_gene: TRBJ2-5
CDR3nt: TGCAGCGCGGACAGCCAAGAGACCCAGTACTTC
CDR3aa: CSADSQETQYF

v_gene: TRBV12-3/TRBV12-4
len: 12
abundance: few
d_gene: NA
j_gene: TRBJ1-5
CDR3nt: TGTGCCAGCAGTTGGATGGGTCAGCCCCAGCATTTT
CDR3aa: CASSWMGQPQHF

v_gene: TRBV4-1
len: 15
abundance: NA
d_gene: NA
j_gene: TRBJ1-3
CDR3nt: TGCGCCAGCAGCCAAGATCGGCGACCCGGAAACACCATATATTTT
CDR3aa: CASSQDRRPGNTIYF

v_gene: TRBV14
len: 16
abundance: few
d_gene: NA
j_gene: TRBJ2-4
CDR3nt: TGTGCCAGCAGCCCCTCAGGGCCCTTAGCCAAAAACATTCAGTACTTC
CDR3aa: CASSPSGPLAKNIQYF

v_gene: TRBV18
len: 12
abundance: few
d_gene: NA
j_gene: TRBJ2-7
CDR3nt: TGTGCCAGCTCACCAATTAGGACCGAGCAGTACTTC
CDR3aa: CASSPIRTEQYF

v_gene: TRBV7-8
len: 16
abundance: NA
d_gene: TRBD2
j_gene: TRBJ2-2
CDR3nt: TGTGCCAGCAGCCCACCTAGCGGCCTGAACACCGGGGAGCTGTTTTTT
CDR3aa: CASSPPSGLNTGELFF

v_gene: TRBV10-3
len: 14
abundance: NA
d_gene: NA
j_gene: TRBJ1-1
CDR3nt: TGTGCCATCAGGGAGACAGGAGGGGACACTGAAGCTTTCTTT
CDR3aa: CAIRETGGDTEAFF

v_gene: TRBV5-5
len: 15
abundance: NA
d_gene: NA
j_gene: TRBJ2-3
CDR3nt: TGTGCCAGCAGCTTATGGGGATCGGGCACAGATACGCAGTATTTT
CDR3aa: CASSLWGSGTDTQYF

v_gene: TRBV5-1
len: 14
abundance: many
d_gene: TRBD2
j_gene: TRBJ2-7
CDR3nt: TGCGCCAGCAATCCAACGGGACTAGCCTACGAGCAGTACTTC
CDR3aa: CASNPTGLAYEQYF

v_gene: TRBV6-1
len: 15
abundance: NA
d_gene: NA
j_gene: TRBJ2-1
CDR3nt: TGTGCCAGCAGCCCCCGGACTTCTTACTACAATGAGCAGTTCTTC
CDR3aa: CASSPRTSYYNEQFF

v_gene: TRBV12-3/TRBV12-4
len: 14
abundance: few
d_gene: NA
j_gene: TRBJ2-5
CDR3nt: TGTGCCAGCAGCCCATATGGGAGCCAAGAGACCCAGTACTTC
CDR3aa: CASSPYGSQETQYF

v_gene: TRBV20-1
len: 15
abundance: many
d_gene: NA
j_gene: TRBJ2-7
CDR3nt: TGCAGTGCAGACCCCCTAGCGCTGAACGCCTACGAGCAGTACTTC
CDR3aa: CSADPLALNAYEQYF

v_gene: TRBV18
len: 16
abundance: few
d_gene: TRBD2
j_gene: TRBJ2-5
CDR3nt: TGTGCCAGCTCAGCCCGGACTAGCGGACGAGTAGAGACCCAGTACTTC
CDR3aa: CASSARTSGRVETQYF

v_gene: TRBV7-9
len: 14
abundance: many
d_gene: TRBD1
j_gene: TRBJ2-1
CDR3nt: TGTGCCAGCAGCCTACAGGGGGCGATCAATGAGCAGTTCTTC
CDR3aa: CASSLQGAINEQFF

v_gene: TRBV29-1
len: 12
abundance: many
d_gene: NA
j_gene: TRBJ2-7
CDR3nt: TGCAGCGTTGAGTGGGGGTCCTACGAGCAGTACTTC
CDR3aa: CSVEWGSYEQYF

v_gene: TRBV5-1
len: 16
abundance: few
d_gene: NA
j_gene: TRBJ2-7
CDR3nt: TGCGCCAGCAGCCAAGGGCCCGAGGGGACCGCCTACGAGCAGTACTTC
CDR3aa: CASSQGPEGTAYEQYF

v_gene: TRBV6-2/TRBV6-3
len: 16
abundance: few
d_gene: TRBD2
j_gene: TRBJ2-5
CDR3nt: TGTGCCAGCAGCATGACTAGCGGTCCTCCAGGGGAGACCCAGTACTTC
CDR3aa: CASSMTSGPPGETQYF

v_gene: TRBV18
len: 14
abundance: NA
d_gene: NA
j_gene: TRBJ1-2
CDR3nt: TGTGCCAGCCTACTGACACATACCAACTATGGCTACACCTTC
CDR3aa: CASLLTHTNYGYTF

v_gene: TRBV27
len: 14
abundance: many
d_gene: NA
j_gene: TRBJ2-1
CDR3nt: TGTGCCAGCAGTCGGGACTTCTCCGGCGATGAGCAGTTCTTC
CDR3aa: CASSRDFSGDEQFF